The present T cell receptor (beta chain) was sequenced within a study of T-cell memory formation after mild COVID-19. Overall study context: Among the donors, TCR clusters were largely specific to each donor.

This clonotype was found a few times. Its target is unknown. Findings of the study overall: Day 15 to 85 contractors were CD4/CD8 balanced; later expanders leaned CD4+. The pre-infection memory compartment contained some responding clones, suggesting cross-reactive memory joined. Mostly located in CM and EM were contracting CD4+ clones, with contracting CD8+ clones located in EMRA.

TCRdb fed the 5' RACE reads into MiXCR, producing one record per CDR3 protein. Of fewer than 650,000 distinct CDR3 sequences listed, 15% to 20% are singletons. The length of the CDR3 is 18 residues. This receptor was taken from an adult woman who had mild COVID-19 (a few samples of this study predate the infection). Cell type and time point are not known. Material for sequencing was PBMCs or a T cell subset sorted from them (not recorded which). The V gene is TRBV1, the J gene TRBJ2-7; TRBD2 reflects the table's D call only, with no check against the DNA. TRBV1 is a listed pseudogene. CDR3 in amino acids: CTSSQGEEDPAVTYEQYF. DNA of the CDR3: TGCACCAGCAGCCAAGGGGAAGAGGACCCGGCGGTGACCTACGAGCAGTACTTC.